This T cell receptor (beta chain) appears in the sequencing data of a study of T-cell reconstitution after alpha-beta-depleted transplantation in children. This clonotype was seen at least ten times. The CDR3 has 14 amino acids. With 3 bases removed from V and 0 bases from J, the gap between germline ends came to 9 bases. Germline V gene data show CDR1 as DFQATT and CDR2 as SNEGSKA (reference sequence). During its preparation, the TCRbeta library received unique molecular identifiers. A single record per CDR3 protein comes from TCRdb applying MiXCR to the PCR reads. The sample shows about 270,000 distinct CDR3 sequences, 9.9% of them seen only once.

This TCR was recovered from a human donor who donated a stem cell graft to a child with SCID. Sequencing used PBMCs from the stem cell graft donor, obtained from the stem cell graft. The rearrangement joins TRBV20-1 to TRBJ1-3; D remains ambiguous. CDR3 protein: CSARGWSSGNTIYF. The DNA of the CDR3 is TGCAGTGCTAGGGGCTGGAGCTCTGGAAACACCATATATTTT.